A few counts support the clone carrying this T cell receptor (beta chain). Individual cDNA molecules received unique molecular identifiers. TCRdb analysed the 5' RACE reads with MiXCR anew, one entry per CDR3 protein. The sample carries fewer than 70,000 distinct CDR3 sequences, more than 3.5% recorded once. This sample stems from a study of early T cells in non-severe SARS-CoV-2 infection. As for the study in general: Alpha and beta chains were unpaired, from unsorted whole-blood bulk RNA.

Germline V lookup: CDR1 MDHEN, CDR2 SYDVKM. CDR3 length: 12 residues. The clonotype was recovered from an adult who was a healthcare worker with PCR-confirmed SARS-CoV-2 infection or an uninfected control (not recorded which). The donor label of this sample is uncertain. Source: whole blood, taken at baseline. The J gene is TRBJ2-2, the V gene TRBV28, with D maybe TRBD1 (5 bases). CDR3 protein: CGSGPNTGELFF. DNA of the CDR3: TGTGGGTCAGGGCCGAACACCGGGGAGCTGTTTTTT.